This T cell receptor beta chain was found in a study of a mutant IDH1 vaccine in newly diagnosed glioma. Study-level results: Researchers report vaccine-induced immune responses in about 93% of patients.

This clone was recorded once. Antigen: not known. The CDR3 has 12 amino acids. Looked up from germline, CDR1 is LNHNV and CDR2 is YYDKDF (reference sequence). Trimming stripped 1 base from V and 6 bases from J, with 3 bases between. Time point: baseline, week 1 (first vaccination visit). Sample treatment: pre-vaccination baseline after standard-of-care therapy. Only in-frame clones appear in the TCRdb table, and some are missing; sequencing was by immunoSEQ multiplex PCR. This sample yields approximately 54,000 clones, of which 80% to 90% are seen a single time; approximately 19% belongs to the top ten.

The chain combines TRBV15 with TRBJ1-4; D gene unclear. Sample: PBMCs, taken from a glioma patient treated with radiotherapy, temozolomide or both. This TCR was sampled from a man aged 18-30 years with glioma. CDR3 DNA sequence: TGTGCCACCAGCAGAGGTTATGAAAAACTGTTTTTT. Its protein product is CATSRGYEKLFF.